This T cell receptor beta chain was found in a study of T cells expressing NK-cell markers. Overall study: The sequencing cohort of eight donors included seven HCMV-seropositive individuals and one seronegative individual. Points from the study as a whole: In several donors, dominant clonotypes made up 28.3-60.1% of CD3+CD56-NKG2C+ cells.

TCR beta cDNA was generated via 5'RACE template switching incorporating UMIs. Each CDR3 protein gets one entry in TCRdb, which reprocessed the 5' RACE reads and gives no DNA. The sample table sets out roughly 450,000 distinct CDR3 sequences. The CDR3 loop spans 16 amino acids. The germline gives CDR1 SGDLS, CDR2 YYNGEE. Remarks on this clonotype: Its target is not known.

Material for sequencing was blood T cells: a sorted CD56 or NKG2C T cell subset, CD4+ or CD8+ T cells, or bulk PBMC T cells (not recorded which). The rearrangement links TRBV9 to TRBJ1-1; the D call from TCRdb, TRBD1, cannot be confirmed without DNA. The clonotype was recovered from a woman aged 45 to 65 in good health. The CDR3 here is CASSVGQGRTDTEAFF.